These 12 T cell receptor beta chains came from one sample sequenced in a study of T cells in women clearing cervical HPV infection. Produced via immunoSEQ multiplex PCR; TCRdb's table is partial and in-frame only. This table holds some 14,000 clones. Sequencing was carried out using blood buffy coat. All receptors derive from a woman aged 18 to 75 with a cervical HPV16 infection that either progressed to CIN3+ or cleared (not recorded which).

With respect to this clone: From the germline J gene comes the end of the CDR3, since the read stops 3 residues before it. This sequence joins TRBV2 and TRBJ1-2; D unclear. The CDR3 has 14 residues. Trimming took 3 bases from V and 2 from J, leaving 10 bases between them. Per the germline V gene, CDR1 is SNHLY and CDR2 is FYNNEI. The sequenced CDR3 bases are TGTGCCAGCAGTGAGGAGGGTCTGAACTATGGC. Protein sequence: CASSEEGLNYG. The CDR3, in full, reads CASSEEGLNYGYTF. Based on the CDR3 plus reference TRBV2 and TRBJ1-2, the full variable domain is EPEVTQTPSHQVTQMGQEVILRCVPISNHLYFYWYRQILGQKVEFLVSFYNNEISEKSEIFDDQFSVERPDGSNFTLKIRSTKLEDSAMYFCASSEEGLNYGYTFGSGTRLTVV.

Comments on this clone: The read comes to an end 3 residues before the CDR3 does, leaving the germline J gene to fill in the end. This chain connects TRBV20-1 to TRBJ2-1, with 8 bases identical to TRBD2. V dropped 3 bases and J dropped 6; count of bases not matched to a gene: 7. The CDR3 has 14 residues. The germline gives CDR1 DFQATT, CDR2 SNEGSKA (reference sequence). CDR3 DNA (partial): TGCAGTGCTAGGACCGGGGGGGCCGGCAATGAG. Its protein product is CSARTGGAGNE. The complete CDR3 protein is CSARTGGAGNEQFF.

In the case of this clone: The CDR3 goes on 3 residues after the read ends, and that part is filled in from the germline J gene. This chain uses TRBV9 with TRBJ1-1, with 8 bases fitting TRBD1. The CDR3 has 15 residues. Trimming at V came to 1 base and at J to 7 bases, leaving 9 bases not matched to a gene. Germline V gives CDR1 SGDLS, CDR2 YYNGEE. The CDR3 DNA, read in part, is TGTGCCAGCAGCGTACTACTCCCAGGGGGCGGTGAA. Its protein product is CASSVLLPGGGE. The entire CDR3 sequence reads CASSVLLPGGGEAFF.

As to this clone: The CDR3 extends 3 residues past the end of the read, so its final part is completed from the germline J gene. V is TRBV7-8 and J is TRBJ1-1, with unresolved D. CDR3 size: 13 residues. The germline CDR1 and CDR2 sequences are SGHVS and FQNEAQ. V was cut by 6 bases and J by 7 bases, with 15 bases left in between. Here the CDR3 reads CASRAQGPVEAFF. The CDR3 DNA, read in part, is TGTGCCAGCAGAGCTCAAGGGCCTGTTGAA.

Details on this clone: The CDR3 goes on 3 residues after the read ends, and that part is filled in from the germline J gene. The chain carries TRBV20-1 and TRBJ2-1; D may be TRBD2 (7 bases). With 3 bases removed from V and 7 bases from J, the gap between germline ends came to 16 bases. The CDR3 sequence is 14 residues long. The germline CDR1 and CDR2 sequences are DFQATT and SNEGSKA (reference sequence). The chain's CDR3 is CSASWGGGGNEQFF. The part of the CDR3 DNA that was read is TGCAGTGCTAGTTGGGGAGGGGGGGGTAATGAG.

Partial CDR3 DNA: TGTGCCAGCTCACCACCCACAGGGGGGGACTATGGT. Translated: CASSPPTGGDYG. The CDR3, in full, reads CASSPPTGGDYGQYF. The chain employs TRBV18 and TRBJ2-4; possible D gene TRBD1, 8 bases. The CDR3 extends 3 residues past the end of the read, so its final part is completed from the germline J gene. The CDR3 is made up of 15 amino acids. Germline CDR1 is KGHSH and CDR2 is LQKENI.

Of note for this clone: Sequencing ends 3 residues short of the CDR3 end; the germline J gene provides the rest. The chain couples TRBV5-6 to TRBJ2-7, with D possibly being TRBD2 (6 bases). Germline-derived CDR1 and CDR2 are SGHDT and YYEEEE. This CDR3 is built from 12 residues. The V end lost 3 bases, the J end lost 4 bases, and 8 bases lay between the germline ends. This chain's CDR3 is CASSSRGYEQYF. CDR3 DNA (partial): TGTGCCAGCAGCTCCCGGGGGTACGAG.

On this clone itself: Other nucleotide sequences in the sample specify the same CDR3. The CDR3 DNA, read in part, is TGTGCCAGCAGTGATTCAGGGTACAATTCACCC. This encodes CASSDSGYNSP. The complete CDR3 sequence is CASSDSGYNSPLHF. The chain joins TRBV2 to TRBJ1-6; possible D gene TRBD1, 5 bases. The CDR3 goes on 3 residues after the read ends, and that part is filled in from the germline J gene. The CDR3 contains 14 residues. Trimming took off 3 bases at V and 7 bases at J, with 10 bases between the two ends. Germline CDR1 SNHLY, CDR2 FYNNEI. Full variable domain (missing parts from reference TRBV2 and TRBJ1-6): EPEVTQTPSHQVTQMGQEVILRCVPISNHLYFYWYRQILGQKVEFLVSFYNNEISEKSEIFDDQFSVERPDGSNFTLKIRSTKLEDSAMYFCASSDSGYNSPLHFGNGTRLTVT.

This chain's CDR3 is CSARAQGATSPLHF. The sequenced part of the CDR3 DNA is TGCAGTGCTAGAGCCCAGGGGGCAACTTCACCC. J is TRBJ1-6 and V is TRBV20-1; 8 nucleotides match TRBD1. The CDR3 end falls 3 residues outside the read, so it is completed with the germline J gene. Germline V gene data show CDR1 as DFQATT and CDR2 as SNEGSKA (reference sequence). V was clipped by 1 base and J by 9 bases; unmatched bases: 5. The CDR3 length is 14 residues.

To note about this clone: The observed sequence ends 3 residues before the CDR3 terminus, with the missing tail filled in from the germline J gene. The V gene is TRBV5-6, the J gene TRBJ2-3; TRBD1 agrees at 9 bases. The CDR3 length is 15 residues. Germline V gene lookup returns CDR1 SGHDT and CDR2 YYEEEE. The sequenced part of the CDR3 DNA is TGTGCCAGCAGCACGCAGACAGGGGGGCAAGAGACG. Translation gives CASSTQTGGQET. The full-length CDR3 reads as CASSTQTGGQETQYF.

Incomplete CDR3 DNA: TGCGCCAGCAGCTTGGAGGAGCGGCGGCCTAACTATGGC. It is translated as CASSLEERRPNYG. The CDR3, in full, reads CASSLEERRPNYGYTF. The chain employs TRBV5-1 and TRBJ1-2, with D hard to call. Read data end 3 residues before the CDR3 end; the end is taken from the germline J gene. The CDR3 totals 16 residues. Germline CDR1 reads SGHRS; CDR2 reads YFSETQ. Trimming took 0 bases from V and 0 from J, leaving 12 bases between them.

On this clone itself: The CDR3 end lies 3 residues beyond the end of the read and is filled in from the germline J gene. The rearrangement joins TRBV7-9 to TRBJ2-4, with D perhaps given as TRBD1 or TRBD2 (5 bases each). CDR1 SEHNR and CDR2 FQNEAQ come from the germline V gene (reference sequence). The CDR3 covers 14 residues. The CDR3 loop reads CASSLFAGSEGQYF. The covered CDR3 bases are TGTGCCAGCAGCCTATTTGCAGGGTCTGAGGGT.